A single sample is the source of the 12 T cell receptor beta chains below, sequenced in a study of blood T cell repertoires in COVID-19 (dated by TCRdb to about 2020). Receptor amplification or capture employed the immunoSEQ multiplex PCR assay. The immuneACCESS repertoire file appears here via TCRdb, limited to in-frame rearrangements. These files lack a portion of the clones; in checked studies, under half of the deficit traces to unresolved V genes, and the cause of the others is not known. A total of 200,000 to 300,000 clones appear in this sample, over 70% of them only once. Of the sample, approximately 9% falls within the top ten clones. Sequencing was done on a sample of peripheral blood. The receptors stem from a human donor in a cohort sampled during active COVID-19.

This chain links TRBV6-4 with TRBJ1-5, with unresolved D. The germline V gene encodes CDR1 MRHNA and CDR2 SNTAGT. The CDR3 runs to 14 residues. Trimming left V 4 bases short and J 0 bases short, with 7 bases between. In nucleotides, the CDR3 is TGTGCCAGCAGTGCGGAGTATAGCAATCAGCCCCAGCATTTT. Amino acid sequence: CASSAEYSNQPQHF.

This chain connects TRBV4-1 to TRBJ1-2, with TRBD1 as a possible D gene (5 bases). Between the trimmed V and J ends, which lost 4 bases and 3 bases, there was a span of 15 bases. CDR3 length equals 15 residues. Germline loops: CDR1 MGHRA, CDR2 YSYEKL. This CDR3 reads CASSPQGPYDYGYTF. CDR3 coding DNA: TGCGCCAGCAGCCCCCAGGGCCCCTATGACTATGGCTACACCTTC.

The V and J genes are TRBV7-2 and TRBJ1-6; 9 bases fit TRBD1. V lost 1 base to trimming and J lost 9 bases; unmatched junction nucleotides: 4. CDR1 and CDR2 from the germline V gene are SGHTA and FQGNSA. This CDR3 is 15 amino acids long. The CDR3 DNA reads TGTGCCAGCAGCTTAGGGGACAGGGTCGGTTCACCCCTCCACTTT. This sequence encodes CASSLGDRVGSPLHF.

This rearrangement joins TRBV2 to TRBJ2-5, with 10 nucleotides matching TRBD1. This CDR3 spans 14 amino acids. J was trimmed by 5 bases and V by 7 bases; bases with no gene match: 7. Germline V gene lookup returns CDR1 SNHLY and CDR2 FYNNEI. The CDR3 is CASTMTGGGETQYF. The CDR3 region has the DNA TGTGCCAGCACAATGACAGGGGGCGGCGAGACCCAGTACTTC.

This clone was recorded once. V is TRBV2 and J is TRBJ1-1; D is undetermined. Germline loops: CDR1 SNHLY, CDR2 FYNNEI. This CDR3 contains 11 residues. V was trimmed by 7 bases and J by 4 bases, leaving 7 bases between them. This CDR3 reads CASNSGTEAFF. CDR3 nucleotides: TGTGCCAGCAACTCGGGCACTGAAGCTTTCTTT.

This clone was recorded once. The chain couples TRBV5-1 to TRBJ2-1; weak D call: TRBD1 (6 bases). This CDR3 contains 15 residues. Trimming removed 2 bases from V and 0 bases from J, with 9 bases in between. Germline V gives CDR1 SGHRS, CDR2 YFSETQ. CDR3 coding DNA: TGCGCCAGCAGCTTCCAGGGGAGCTCCTACAATGAGCAGTTCTTC. Amino acid sequence: CASSFQGSSYNEQFF.

This clone was seen repeatedly, ten times or more. The chain couples TRBV6-4 to TRBJ2-1; TRBD2 agrees at 9 bases. V was pared by 4 bases and J by 5 bases, with 3 bases of the junction left unmatched. From germline, CDR1 is MRHNA and CDR2 SNTAGT. The CDR3 sequence is 14 residues long. The CDR3 sequence is CASSVSGSHNEQFF. The CDR3 nucleotides are TGTGCCAGCAGTGTTAGCGGGAGCCACAATGAGCAGTTCTTC.

The chain couples TRBV15 to TRBJ2-3; D possibly corresponds to TRBD1 (6 bases). CDR3 length equals 15 residues. V was trimmed by 3 bases and J by 1 base, leaving 11 bases between them. Germline assignment: CDR1 LNHNV and CDR2 YYDKDF (reference sequence). The CDR3 coding sequence is TGTGCCACCAGCAGTGGGGGACACCGCACAGATACGCAGTATTTT. Translating it yields CATSSGGHRTDTQYF.

The V call is TRBV6-5, the J call TRBJ2-7; TRBD2 is a possible D gene (6 bases). Trimming took 9 bases from V and 0 from J, leaving 15 bases between them. The CDR3 is 14 amino acids. CDR1 is MNHEY, CDR2 SVGAGI, per germline. This CDR3 reads CASNRDSSSYEQYF. The CDR3 DNA reads TGTGCCAGTAACCGGGACTCCAGCTCCTACGAGCAGTACTTC.

The chain joins TRBV28 to TRBJ2-1; 9 bases agree with TRBD2. The trim removed 6 bases at V and 6 bases at J, leaving 6 bases unmatched. This CDR3 contains 14 residues. From germline, CDR1 is MDHEN and CDR2 SYDVKM. The CDR3: CASRAGTSINEQFF. In nucleotides, the CDR3 is TGTGCCAGCAGGGCCGGGACTAGCATCAATGAGCAGTTCTTC.

This chain links TRBV27 with TRBJ2-3; 7 positions agree with TRBD1. The CDR3 is made up of 15 amino acids. Germline V gene sequence: CDR1 MNHEY, CDR2 SMNVEV (reference sequence). The junction had 10 bases not matched to a gene; V was cut back by 5 bases and J by 5 bases. As DNA, the CDR3 is TGTGCCAGCAGTCCCCGACAGGGTTTGGTAGATACGCAGTATTTT. It translates to CASSPRQGLVDTQYF.

A few counts support this clone. V usage is TRBV19 and J usage is TRBJ2-7; TRBD1 matches at 8 bases. Germline loops: CDR1 LNHDA, CDR2 SQIVND (reference sequence). There are 16 residues in the CDR3. V lost 6 bases, J lost 4 bases, and 14 bases stayed unmatched. The CDR3 nucleotides are TGTGCCAGTAGGAAGGAGGCAGGGGGCTTGGAGTACGAGCAGTACTTC. Translation: CASRKEAGGLEYEQYF.